These 21 T cell receptor beta chains originate from one sample sequenced in a study of blood T cells in healthy people across ages. Primers used in a second PCR of about 6 to 11 cycles were a sample-barcoded 5' primer and a J-beta primer mix. One entry per CDR3 protein results from TCRdb running MiXCR on the 5' RACE reads. The sample lists about 580,000 distinct CDR3 sequences; less than 60% were seen once. Sequencing was carried out using blood. The receptors here all came from a man older than 75 in good health.

This clonotype was counted between two and nine times. The CDR3 region is CSAIPASGGGDGYTF. The DNA of the CDR3 is TGCAGTGCTATCCCAGCAAGCGGGGGTGGAGATGGCTACACCTTC. The J gene is TRBJ1-2, the V gene TRBV20-1, with D perhaps matching TRBD1 (5 bases). This CDR3 is 15 amino acids long. From germline, CDR1 is DFQATT and CDR2 SNEGSKA (reference sequence). Trimming removed 4 bases from V and 6 bases from J, with 21 bases in between.

The chain links TRBV29-1 to TRBJ2-5; D is perhaps TRBD2 (7 bases). From germline, CDR1 is SQVTM and CDR2 ANQGSEA. Trimming left V 4 bases short and J 5 bases short, with 17 bases between. The CDR3 has 14 residues. The CDR3 DNA is TGCAGCGTTGGGGGGGGCCGGATTGACGAGACCCAGTACTTC. Translated, it gives CSVGGGRIDETQYF.

There are a few counts of this clonotype. The rearrangement uses TRBV5-1 and TRBJ2-5, with D possibly TRBD1 on 5 matching bases. Germline lookup yields CDR1 SGHRS and CDR2 YFSETQ. The ends were cut back, 3 bases at V and 4 bases at J, with 10 bases in the middle. There are 13 residues in the CDR3. CDR3 DNA: TGCGCCAGCAGCTGGGGCCTGCGAGAGACCCAGTACTTC. It specifies CASSWGLRETQYF.

The chain combines TRBV6-2 or TRBV6-3 with TRBJ1-4; D not certain. The V gene lost 0 bases and the J gene lost 3 bases, with 11 bases spanning the gap. The V gene's germline CDR1 is MNHEY and CDR2 SVGEGT. The CDR3 extends over 16 amino acids. The CDR3 region is CASSYSIGTPNEKLFF. CDR3 sequence (DNA): TGTGCCAGCAGTTACTCGATTGGAACGCCTAATGAAAAACTGTTTTTT.

This clonotype has a handful of counts. The rearrangement uses TRBV15 and TRBJ2-7; no reliable D call. The ends were cut back, 4 bases at V and 3 bases at J, with 7 bases in the middle. The CDR3 runs 12 residues. Germline V CDR1 and CDR2: LNHNV, YYDKDF (reference sequence). In DNA form, the CDR3 reads TGTGCCACCAGCAAGATGGGCTACGAGCAGTACTTC. This encodes CATSKMGYEQYF.

Of note for this clonotype: This sequence may be a read error, since a much larger clone differs from it by one base. The chain uses TRBV6-5 and TRBJ2-5, with D unresolved. There are 14 residues in the CDR3. Between the trimmed V and J ends, which lost 2 bases and 2 bases, there was a span of 9 bases. Germline V gene sequence: CDR1 MNHEY, CDR2 SVGAGI. The CDR3 DNA sequence: TGTGCCAGCAGTTACGCTTACCGGCAAGAGACCCAGTACTTC. This gives the protein CASSYAYRQETQYF.

V usage is TRBV5-8 and J usage is TRBJ2-1; a possible D gene is TRBD2 (5 bases). This CDR3 is 13 amino acids long. V lost 5 bases, J lost 8 bases, and 14 bases lay in between. In germline, CDR1 is SGHTS, CDR2 YDEGEE. The CDR3 bases are TGTGCCAGCAGGGGAAGAGGGCGGGATGAGCAGTTCTTC. This gives the protein CASRGRGRDEQFF.

There are a few counts of this clonotype. J is TRBJ2-4 and V is TRBV9, with 9 bases matching TRBD1. CDR1 and CDR2 from the germline V gene are SGDLS and YYNGEE. CDR3 length: 16 amino acids. J was trimmed by 0 bases and V by 3 bases; bases with no gene match: 4. DNA for the CDR3: TGTGCCAGCAGCGAGGGACAGGGTTTAGCCAAAAACATTCAGTACTTC. Amino acid sequence: CASSEGQGLAKNIQYF. The whole variable domain, filled in from reference TRBV9 and TRBJ2-4, reads DSGVTQTPKHLITATGQRVTLRCSPRSGDLSVYWYQQSLDQGLQFLIQYYNGEERAKGNILERFSAQQFPDLHSELNLSSLELGDSALYFCASSEGQGLAKNIQYFGAGTRLSVL.

This chain uses TRBV6-5 with TRBJ2-4; TRBD2 agrees at 13 bases. Germline loops: CDR1 MNHEY, CDR2 SVGAGI. V dropped 2 bases and J dropped 1; count of bases not matched to a gene: 8. The CDR3 has 19 residues. The CDR3 DNA reads TGTGCCAGCAGTTACATAGGACTAGCGGGAGCTGGGGCCAAAAACATTCAGTACTTC. It specifies CASSYIGLAGAGAKNIQYF.

The V and J genes are TRBV7-2 and TRBJ2-1; 13 bases map to TRBD2. Germline trimming cut 5 bases from V and 9 bases from J; bases unmatched to any gene: 13. The germline CDR1 and CDR2 sequences are SGHTA and FQGNSA. CDR3 size: 17 residues. CDR3 nucleotides: TGTGCCAGCAGCCCCCGACTAGCGGGGGGCCCCCTTAGTGAGCAGTTCTTC. Amino acids: CASSPRLAGGPLSEQFF.

The rearrangement uses TRBV5-1 and TRBJ1-2, with D perhaps matching TRBD1 (5 bases). The germline CDR1 and CDR2 sequences are SGHRS and YFSETQ. This CDR3 spans 13 amino acids. V lost 0 bases and J 8 bases, leaving 11 bases between the germline ends. CDR3 in amino acids: CASSLGQPSGYTF. CDR3 DNA sequence: TGCGCCAGCAGCTTGGGACAGCCGTCAGGCTACACCTTC.

This clonotype was seen a few times. This chain links TRBV9 with TRBJ2-3; 9 positions agree with TRBD2. CDR1 is SGDLS, CDR2 YYNGEE, per germline. V was clipped by 3 bases and J by 4 bases; unmatched bases: 6. The CDR3 sequence is 15 residues long. The CDR3: CASSAIAGVADTQYF. CDR3 sequence (DNA): TGTGCCAGCAGCGCCATAGCGGGGGTGGCAGATACGCAGTATTTT.

V usage is TRBV12-3 or TRBV12-4 and J usage is TRBJ2-3; 7 bases map to TRBD2. Trimming took 10 bases from V and 2 from J; bases not matched to a gene: 9. CDR3 length: 14 amino acids. In DNA, the CDR3 is TGTGCCACATCTAGCGGAGGGGACACAGATACGCAGTATTTT. Translated, it gives CATSSGGDTDTQYF.

This clonotype was counted ten times or more. The chain is built from TRBV6-2 or TRBV6-3 and TRBJ2-5; D not certain. The CDR3 runs 13 residues. V lost 5 bases and J 4 bases, leaving 11 bases between the germline ends. Germline V gene sequence: CDR1 MNHEY, CDR2 SVGEGT. This chain's CDR3 is CASSLRLLETQYF. CDR3 nucleotides: TGTGCCAGCAGTCTCCGTCTCTTAGAGACCCAGTACTTC.

Many counts were recorded for this clonotype. The chain has TRBV6-6 and TRBJ2-7, with 11 bases matching TRBD2. This CDR3 is built from 16 residues. Germline assignment: CDR1 MNHNY and CDR2 SVGAGI (reference sequence). The V gene end was trimmed by 5 bases and the J gene end by 0 bases; junction bases not matched to a gene: 6. CDR3 DNA: TGTGCCAGCAGTAGCGGACTAGCGGGCCTCTCCTACGAGCAGTACTTC. As protein: CASSSGLAGLSYEQYF.

This clonotype has at least ten counts. This chain joins TRBV6-5 and TRBJ1-2; D is possibly TRBD1 (5 bases). The CDR3 is 13 residues long. Trimming took off 6 bases at V and 7 bases at J, with 15 bases between the two ends. Germline CDR1 reads MNHEY; CDR2 reads SVGAGI. CDR3 in amino acids: CASRSQGFGGYTF. DNA of the CDR3: TGTGCCAGCAGGTCCCAGGGTTTCGGTGGCTACACCTTC.

In this sample, this clonotype turned up a few times. Here the CDR3 reads CASSQEVTKHTEAFF. The CDR3 coding sequence is TGCGCCAGCAGCCAAGAAGTCACCAAACACACTGAAGCTTTCTTT. This chain uses TRBV4-3 with TRBJ1-1; unclear D gene. The V end lost 0 bases, the J end lost 3 bases, and 11 bases lay between the germline ends. The CDR3 runs to 15 residues. Germline CDR1 and CDR2: LGHNA and YSLEER.

V gene TRBV19 combines with J gene TRBJ2-7; possible D gene TRBD1, 5 bases. CDR1 is LNHDA and CDR2 is SQIVND in the germline V gene (reference sequence). Trimming removed 6 bases from V and 7 bases from J, with 19 bases in between. This CDR3 region has 14 residues. The CDR3 sequence is CASSQGFVSNEQYF. CDR3 DNA sequence: TGTGCCAGTAGCCAGGGATTCGTGTCCAATGAGCAGTACTTC.

CDR3 sequence: CASSLESGTSTDTQYF. CDR3 sequence (DNA): TGCGCCAGCAGCTTGGAGTCAGGGACTAGCACAGATACGCAGTATTTT. The V and J genes are TRBV5-1 and TRBJ2-3; tentatively, D is TRBD2 (6 bases). This CDR3 contains 16 residues. The germline gives CDR1 SGHRS, CDR2 YFSETQ. With 0 bases removed from V and 0 bases from J, the gap between germline ends came to 11 bases.

The gene calls are TRBV7-2 and TRBJ2-5; D perhaps matches TRBD2 (6 bases). The germline CDR1 and CDR2 sequences are SGHTA and FQGNSA. The CDR3 length is 14 residues. The V and J ends lost 2 bases and 11 bases respectively, with 18 bases between them. The CDR3 spells CASSLFAGPNEQYF. The CDR3 DNA is TGTGCCAGCAGCTTATTTGCGGGGCCTAATGAGCAGTACTTC.

This clonotype is a singleton in its sample. A much more abundant neighbour one base away suggests this may be a read error. J is TRBJ2-1 and V is TRBV6-1; 8 bases agree with TRBD2. The J segment lost 6 bases and the V segment lost 7 bases, leaving 23 bases of the junction unmatched. This CDR3 is 19 amino acids long. Germline V gene data show CDR1 as MNHNS and CDR2 as SASEGT. The CDR3 here is CASKGVLNSAARGGNEQFF. The CDR3 region has the DNA TGTGCCAGCAAGGGGGTTTTAAATTCAGCGGCCCGGGGGGGCAATGAGCAGTTCTTC.